The 22 T cell receptor beta chains reported below all come from one sample, sequenced in a study of cytomegalovirus exposure and HLA in healthy donors. 60 Vbeta and 13 Jbeta primers were used in PCR. Here immunoSEQ multiplex PCR was the method, and the copy in TCRdb shows in-frame clones only, minus some. This sample has over 150,000 clones, with roughly 80% found just once. The sample consisted of PBMCs. Receptors were obtained from a man aged 25-45 years in good health and CMV-seropositive.

This sequence joins TRBV4-1 and TRBJ2-3; tentatively, D is TRBD1 (6 bases). Trimming cost V 1 base and J 1 base, with 9 bases left between them. CDR1 is MGHRA, CDR2 YSYEKL, per germline. The CDR3 length is 15 residues. The CDR3 loop reads CASSQVEGGTDTQYF. CDR3 sequence (DNA): TGCGCCAGCAGCCAAGTTGAGGGGGGCACAGATACGCAGTATTTT.

This CDR3 reads CASSVEEGGNYGYTF. The CDR3 DNA reads TGTGCCAGCAGCGTAGAAGAGGGCGGAAACTATGGCTACACCTTC. The rearrangement joins TRBV9 to TRBJ1-2; D unresolved. Trimming shortened V by 0 bases and J by 2 bases, and 11 bases separated the two germline ends. Germline V CDR1 and CDR2: SGDLS, YYNGEE. This CDR3 is built from 15 residues. Based on the CDR3 plus reference TRBV9 and TRBJ1-2, the full variable domain is DSGVTQTPKHLITATGQRVTLRCSPRSGDLSVYWYQQSLDQGLQFLIQYYNGEERAKGNILERFSAQQFPDLHSELNLSSLELGDSALYFCASSVEEGGNYGYTFGSGTRLTVV.

V usage is TRBV7-9 and J usage is TRBJ2-7; possibly TRBD1 for D (6 bases). The CDR3 has 16 amino acids. Trimming pared 5 bases from V and 7 bases from J, leaving 24 bases between. Germline-derived CDR1 and CDR2 are SEHNR and FQNEAQ (reference sequence). The CDR3: CASSHKTGTPTGEQYF. CDR3 nucleotides: TGTGCCAGCAGCCACAAAACAGGTACCCCGACAGGTGAGCAGTACTTC.

V usage is TRBV30 and J usage is TRBJ1-1, with TRBD1 as a possible D gene (6 bases). Germline lookup yields CDR1 GTSNPN and CDR2 SVGIG (reference sequence). There are 15 residues in the CDR3. Trimming left V 2 bases short and J 4 bases short, with 17 bases between. As DNA, the CDR3 is TGTGCCTGGAGTCCCCGAGGGGGACACTCCACTGAAGCTTTCTTT. It specifies CAWSPRGGHSTEAFF. Filled out from reference TRBV30 and TRBJ1-1, the complete variable domain reads SQTIHQWPATLVQPVGSPLSLECTVEGTSNPNLYWYRQAAGRGLQLLFYSVGIGQISSEVPQNLSASRPQDRQFILSSKKLLLSDSGFYLCAWSPRGGHSTEAFFGQGTRLTVV.

The genes are TRBV7-3 and TRBJ2-6; weak D call: TRBD1 (5 bases). Trimming removed 5 bases from V and 2 bases from J, with 19 bases in between. CDR1 is SGHTA, CDR2 FQGTGA, per germline. The CDR3 contains 18 residues. The chain's CDR3 is CASSPEPGHGAGANVLTF. Here the CDR3 DNA reads TGTGCCAGCAGCCCAGAGCCAGGACATGGTGCTGGGGCCAACGTCCTGACTTTC.

This chain connects TRBV5-1 to TRBJ2-3; D possibly corresponds to TRBD2 (7 bases). V shed 3 bases and J shed 4 bases, with 15 bases lying between them. The CDR3 loop spans 15 amino acids. The germline CDR1 and CDR2 sequences are SGHRS and YFSETQ. The CDR3 sequence: CASSWVGGPADTQYF. The CDR3 bases are TGCGCCAGCAGCTGGGTGGGGGGGCCTGCAGATACGCAGTATTTT.

This chain links TRBV27 with TRBJ2-5; TRBD1 is a possible D gene (5 bases). Germline assignment: CDR1 MNHEY and CDR2 SMNVEV (reference sequence). Deletions cut 0 bases from V and 4 bases from J, with 12 bases between. This CDR3 is built from 15 residues. CDR3: CASSLSTYQGETQYF. The CDR3 nucleotides are TGTGCCAGCAGTTTATCCACCTATCAGGGAGAGACCCAGTACTTC.

This clone has only a few counts. In DNA, the CDR3 is TGTGCCAGCAGTTTAGGGCGGGGCGTCACAGATACGCAGTATTTT. It codes for CASSLGRGVTDTQYF. The chain couples TRBV28 to TRBJ2-3; D perhaps matches TRBD2 (6 bases). V lost 2 bases and J 2 bases, leaving 11 bases between the germline ends. Germline lookup yields CDR1 MDHEN and CDR2 SYDVKM. This CDR3 is built from 15 residues.

The rearrangement joins TRBV10-3 to TRBJ2-7, with D perhaps TRBD2 (7 bases). The CDR3 covers 14 residues. Trimming removed 4 bases at V and 6 bases at J, with 16 bases between. Germline loops: CDR1 ENHRY, CDR2 SYGVKD. Written as DNA, the CDR3 is TGTGCCATCAGTGGGAGGGGGGGCGGCATCGAGCAGTACTTC. It encodes CAISGRGGGIEQYF.

V is TRBV9 and J is TRBJ1-4, with 10 positions matching TRBD1. The CDR3 is made up of 15 amino acids. The V segment lost 0 bases and the J segment 8 bases; nucleotides outside the gene matches: 4. CDR1 is SGDLS and CDR2 is YYNGEE in the germline V gene. CDR3 sequence reads: CASSVGDRGLEKLFF. In nucleotides, the CDR3 is TGTGCCAGCAGCGTAGGGGACAGGGGTCTGGAAAAACTGTTTTTT. The full variable domain, in which reference TRBV9 and TRBJ1-4 provide the parts outside the CDR3, is DSGVTQTPKHLITATGQRVTLRCSPRSGDLSVYWYQQSLDQGLQFLIQYYNGEERAKGNILERFSAQQFPDLHSELNLSSLELGDSALYFCASSVGDRGLEKLFFGSGTQLSVL.

This clone was seen a single time. The rearrangement joins TRBV5-1 to TRBJ1-4; the D gene is possibly TRBD1 (5 bases). Trimming stripped 2 bases from V and 0 bases from J, with 11 bases between. CDR3 length: 16 amino acids. In germline, CDR1 is SGHRS, CDR2 YFSETQ. The CDR3 nucleotides are TGCGCCAGCAGCTTCGGTCCGGGGGCAACTAATGAAAAACTGTTTTTT. It specifies CASSFGPGATNEKLFF.

The chain is built from TRBV9 and TRBJ2-2; D might be TRBD2 (6 bases). CDR1 is SGDLS and CDR2 is YYNGEE in the germline V gene. V dropped 1 base and J dropped 6 bases, with 7 bases sitting between them. This CDR3 has 13 amino acids. The CDR3 nucleotides read TGTGCCAGCAGCGTATGGGGGGCCGGGGAGCTGTTTTTT. This codes for CASSVWGAGELFF.

The chain has TRBV2 and TRBJ1-6; D may be TRBD1 (5 bases). This CDR3 is 17 amino acids long. From germline, CDR1 is SNHLY and CDR2 FYNNEI. V was clipped by 7 bases and J by 6 bases, with 22 bases between them. The CDR3 region is CASTYSWGPGGNSPLHF. The DNA of the CDR3 is TGTGCCAGCACCTACTCCTGGGGCCCGGGAGGTAATTCACCCCTCCACTTT.

The chain recombines TRBV5-4 with TRBJ1-4; no clear D. Germline lookup yields CDR1 SGHNT and CDR2 YYREEE (reference sequence). The CDR3 has 12 amino acids. V dropped 0 bases and J dropped 10 bases, with 7 bases sitting between them. This CDR3 is CASSLGEGKLFF. CDR3 nucleotides: TGTGCCAGCAGCTTGGGGGAGGGAAAACTGTTTTTT.

The gene calls are TRBV15 and TRBJ2-3; D unresolved. Trimming removed 3 bases from V and 6 bases from J, with 10 bases in between. Germline V gives CDR1 LNHNV, CDR2 YYDKDF (reference sequence). The CDR3 runs to 13 residues. The CDR3 region is CATSRYRSDTQYF. The CDR3 DNA reads as TGTGCCACCAGCAGGTACCGGAGTGATACGCAGTATTTT.

This clone was observed a handful of times. The chain carries TRBV11-2 and TRBJ2-7; D is possibly TRBD1 (6 bases). Germline CDR1 reads SGHAT; CDR2 reads FQNNGV. The CDR3 sequence is 19 residues long. Trimming cost V 3 bases and J 9 bases, with 33 bases left between them. The CDR3 region has the DNA TGTGCCAGCAGCTTTGGACTGGGGGCGGGCAGTTCGCCCATAAGACCGCAGTACTTC. It encodes CASSFGLGAGSSPIRPQYF.

The chain has TRBV6-5 and TRBJ1-5; 7 bases align to TRBD1. The V and J ends lost 8 bases and 2 bases, in that order; junction bases with no gene match: 6. Germline CDR1 MNHEY, CDR2 SVGAGI. The CDR3 spans 14 residues. The CDR3 nucleotides read TGTGCCAGCGCATCCGGGACAGGCAATCAGCCCCAGCATTTT. It is translated as CASASGTGNQPQHF.

Worth noting for this clone: A read error may produce the germline difference seen at one junction end. The chain links TRBV5-1 to TRBJ2-5, with D perhaps matching TRBD1 (5 bases). CDR1 and CDR2 from the germline V gene are SGHRS and YFSETQ. The CDR3 runs to 17 residues. The CDR3 region has the DNA TGCGCCAGCGGCTTTAAGGGGAATTTGATATATCCAGAGACCCAGTACTTC. Protein: CASGFKGNLIYPETQYF.

The chain combines TRBV7-9 with TRBJ2-3; 9 nucleotides align to TRBD2. V lost 5 bases and J lost 6; bases outside the gene matches: 6. The CDR3 consists of 14 residues. Germline CDR1 and CDR2: SEHNR and FQNEAQ (reference sequence). CDR3 loop: CASSERGALDTQYF. The CDR3 region has the DNA TGTGCCAGCAGCGAGCGGGGGGCCCTGGATACGCAGTATTTT.

V usage is TRBV6-5 and J usage is TRBJ2-2; D is perhaps TRBD1 (5 bases). The germline V gene encodes CDR1 MNHEY and CDR2 SVGAGI. Trimming pared 2 bases from V and 4 bases from J, leaving 14 bases between. The CDR3 has 16 amino acids. The CDR3 bases are TGTGCCAGCAGTTACGCACCGACCAGGGTCACCGGGGAGCTGTTTTTT. Its translation: CASSYAPTRVTGELFF.

CDR3 region: CASSQDRSSYQETQYF. CDR3 coding DNA: TGCGCCAGCAGCCAAGATCGGAGCAGCTATCAAGAGACCCAGTACTTC. The chain uses TRBV4-1 and TRBJ2-5; no clear D gene. With 0 bases removed from V and 2 bases from J, the gap between germline ends came to 13 bases. Germline V lookup: CDR1 MGHRA, CDR2 YSYEKL. This CDR3 contains 16 residues.

This chain links TRBV5-1 with TRBJ1-4; 7 positions agree with TRBD1. Trimming cost V 3 bases and J 6 bases; bases outside gene matches: 2. In germline, CDR1 is SGHRS, CDR2 YFSETQ. The CDR3 runs 13 residues. CDR3 nucleotide sequence: TGCGCCAGCAGCTCAGGGGGTTATGAAAAACTGTTTTTT. It is translated as CASSSGGYEKLFF. The full variable domain, its missing parts supplied by reference TRBV5-1 and TRBJ1-4, is KAGVTQTPRYLIKTRGQQVTLSCSPISGHRSVSWYQQTPGQGLQFLFEYFSETQRNKGNFPGRFSGRQFSNSRSEMNVSTLELGDSALYLCASSSGGYEKLFFGSGTQLSVL.